Reported below is one T cell receptor (beta chain). The data originate from a study of blood T cell repertoires in COVID-19. The CDR3 covers 13 residues. Germline assignment: CDR1 SGHVS and CDR2 FQNEAQ. Trimming removed 5 bases at V and 5 bases at J, with 10 bases between. The assay was immunoSEQ multiplex PCR, and TCRdb's table has in-frame clones only and misses some. Among around 320,000 clones, around nine tenths were seen once, and the ten largest hold 3% to 5%. This receptor was taken from a young woman who had been exposed to COVID-19. The specimen was PBMCs or T cells enriched from blood (not recorded which). The chain links TRBV7-8 to TRBJ2-1; the D gene is possibly TRBD2 (5 bases). This CDR3 reads CASSPFGDNEQFF. The CDR3 coding sequence is TGTGCCAGCAGCCCATTCGGGGACAATGAGCAGTTCTTC.